The 8 T cell receptor beta chains below come from one sample, sequenced in a study of OX40 agonist ivuxolimab in advanced cancers. Assay used: immunoSEQ multiplex PCR; TCRdb lists only in-frame clones, some missing. The sample has tens of thousands of clones; more than 65% are singletons. This specimen was CD4+ or CD8+ T cells sorted from blood, taken in a trial of the OX40 agonist ivuxolimab. These receptors were collected from an adult with an advanced solid tumor such as melanoma, head and neck, liver or kidney cancer.

The chain links TRBV9 to TRBJ2-5; 10 nucleotides agree with TRBD1. The J call may be in error: the DNA end matches TRBJ2-7 better. There are 16 residues in the CDR3. From germline, CDR1 is SGDLS and CDR2 YYNGEE. The DNA for the CDR3 is TGTGCCAGCAGCGTAGGCGGGACAGGGGTTACCTACGAGCAGTACTTC. Amino acid sequence: CASSVGGTGVTYEQYF.

The chain carries TRBV11-1 and TRBJ2-7; 11 bases are shared with TRBD1. The V gene's germline CDR1 is SGHAT and CDR2 FQDESV (reference sequence). The length of the CDR3 is 15 residues. J gave up 5 bases and V 6 bases, and 9 bases lay outside the gene matches. For the CDR3, the DNA is TGTGCCAGCAGTCTTTTGGACAGGGGGCGCGACGAGCAGTACTTC. This encodes CASSLLDRGRDEQYF.

The chain combines TRBV11-3 with TRBJ2-1; D might be TRBD2 (6 bases). V lost 1 base and J lost 4, with 11 bases in between. CDR1 is SGHNT and CDR2 is YENEEA in the germline V gene. This CDR3 region has 15 residues. CDR3 nucleotides: TGTGCCAGCAGCTTAGGGGACTCTGAATACAATGAGCAGTTCTTC. It translates to CASSLGDSEYNEQFF.

The chain carries TRBV6-1 and TRBJ2-1; TRBD1 might be the D (6 bases). Germline CDR1 MNHNS, CDR2 SASEGT. V was clipped by 8 bases and J by 3 bases, with 14 bases between them. The CDR3 contains 14 residues. The CDR3 coding sequence is TGTGCCAGCTTCCCGGGACAAGTCTACAATGAGCAGTTCTTC. Translated, it gives CASFPGQVYNEQFF.

This chain connects TRBV7-4 to TRBJ2-3, with D unclear. Germline CDR1 SGHVT, CDR2 SQSDAQ. The CDR3 is made up of 15 amino acids. The V gene lost 1 base and the J gene lost 6 bases, with 14 bases spanning the gap. The CDR3 DNA reads TGTGCCAGCAGCTTAGGTCCTCCGGTTCGGGATACGCAGTATTTT. Its protein is CASSLGPPVRDTQYF. The whole variable domain, filled in from reference TRBV7-4 and TRBJ2-3, reads GAGVSQSPRYKVAKRGRDVALRCDSISGHVTLYWYRQTLGQGSEVLTYSQSDAQRDKSGRPSGRFSAERPERSVSTLKIQRTEQGDSAVYLCASSLGPPVRDTQYFGPGTRLTVL.

This rearrangement joins TRBV10-1 to TRBJ2-3; maybe TRBD2 (6 bases). V lost 3 bases, J lost 10 bases, and 14 bases lay in between. The length of the CDR3 is 13 residues. The germline V gene has CDR1 WNHNN and CDR2 SYGVQD (reference sequence). CDR3 DNA sequence: TGCGCCAGCAGTGATGGGGGTGGGACTGCGCAGTATTTT. Amino acid sequence: CASSDGGGTAQYF.

The chain employs TRBV7-3 and TRBJ1-1; D remains ambiguous. Germline-derived CDR1 and CDR2 are SGHTA and FQGTGA. CDR3 length: 13 residues. V lost 5 bases, J lost 6 bases, and 13 bases lay in between. The CDR3 region has the DNA TGTGCCAGCAGCCGCCTTTTCGGCGCTGAAGCTTTCTTT. Encoded protein: CASSRLFGAEAFF.

The chain combines TRBV5-5 with TRBJ1-2; D not resolved. Per germline, CDR1 SGHKS and CDR2 YYEKEE (reference sequence). CDR3 length: 15 amino acids. V was cut by 1 base and J by 8 bases, with 18 bases left in between. CDR3 bases: TGTGCCAGCAGCTTGACCTTTGGGGTCAGGCAGGGCTACACCTTC. Residues: CASSLTFGVRQGYTF.